Listed below are T cell receptor beta chains from one sample, sequenced in a study of CD8 T cells in ankylosing spondylitis. TCRdb used MiXCR to reprocess the 5' RACE reads, holding one entry per CDR3 protein. The sample has 150,000 to 200,000 distinct CDR3 sequences, about 17% seen once. Material for sequencing was blood, either unsorted or a sorted T cell fraction (not recorded which). All receptors come from a male donor with ankylosing spondylitis or in good health (not recorded which). The CDR3 runs from the conserved cysteine through the conserved F or W. The order of the fields is J gene, D gene, V gene, clone size, CDR3 DNA, CDR3 protein. A D gene is named only where the DNA matches it firmly. Clone size appears in some rows only: once, few, many, or a class for an expanded clone.

j_gene: TRBJ2-3
d_gene: NA
v_gene: TRBV6-2/TRBV6-3
abundance: few
CDR3nt: TGTGCCAGCAGTTACCCAAGACTCCGATCCGCGGATACGCAGTATTTT
CDR3aa: CASSYPRLRSADTQYF

j_gene: TRBJ2-1
d_gene: NA
v_gene: TRBV28
abundance: many
CDR3nt: TGTGCCAGCAGCACCTTGGATGAGCAGTTCTTC
CDR3aa: CASSTLDEQFF

j_gene: TRBJ2-2
d_gene: NA
v_gene: TRBV7-2
abundance: NA
CDR3nt: TGTGCCAGCAGCATAGGGGGGGAGCTGTTTTTT
CDR3aa: CASSIGGELFF

j_gene: TRBJ2-4
d_gene: TRBD2
v_gene: TRBV5-1
abundance: many
CDR3nt: TGCGCCAGCAGACCCATCGGGGGGGCCAAAAACATTCAGTACTTC
CDR3aa: CASRPIGGAKNIQYF

j_gene: TRBJ2-1
d_gene: NA
v_gene: TRBV3-1
abundance: NA
CDR3nt: TGTGCCAGCAGCCAAGATCGAGGCGCCAGCTCCTACAATGAGCAGTTCTTC
CDR3aa: CASSQDRGASSYNEQFF

j_gene: TRBJ2-1
d_gene: NA
v_gene: TRBV10-3
abundance: many
CDR3nt: TGTGCCATCAGTGAGTCCGAGGTACTAGAAACTAATGAGCAGTTCTTC
CDR3aa: CAISESEVLETNEQFF

j_gene: TRBJ1-1
d_gene: TRBD1
v_gene: TRBV20-1
abundance: many
CDR3nt: TGCAGTGCTTCGAACCACAGGGGATCCACTGAAGCTTTCTTT
CDR3aa: CSASNHRGSTEAFF

j_gene: TRBJ2-1
d_gene: TRBD1
v_gene: TRBV29-1
abundance: many
CDR3nt: TGCAGCGTGATCCGGGACAGGTCCTACAATGAGCAGTTCTTC
CDR3aa: CSVIRDRSYNEQFF

j_gene: TRBJ1-2
d_gene: NA
v_gene: TRBV5-1
abundance: NA
CDR3nt: TGCGCCAGCAGCTTGCGAGAAAACTATGGCTACACCTTC
CDR3aa: CASSLRENYGYTF

j_gene: TRBJ2-1
d_gene: TRBD2
v_gene: TRBV20-1
abundance: many
CDR3nt: TGCAGTGCTAGAGAATCTAGCGGGAGCCGAAATGAGCAGTTCTTC
CDR3aa: CSARESSGSRNEQFF

j_gene: TRBJ2-3
d_gene: TRBD1
v_gene: TRBV29-1
abundance: many
CDR3nt: TGCAGCGTTGAAGATCCTCAGGGGGCAGATACGCAGTATTTT
CDR3aa: CSVEDPQGADTQYF

j_gene: TRBJ2-4
d_gene: NA
v_gene: TRBV21-1
abundance: NA
CDR3nt: TGTGCCAGCAGCAACCCCGGGACAGGCGGAGGTTCCAAAAACATTCAGTACTTC
CDR3aa: CASSNPGTGGGSKNIQYF

j_gene: TRBJ2-1
d_gene: NA
v_gene: TRBV5-5
abundance: NA
CDR3nt: TGTGCCAGCAGCTGGGGGGTCGAGCGGGCCTACAATGAGCAGTTCTTC
CDR3aa: CASSWGVERAYNEQFF

j_gene: TRBJ2-7
d_gene: TRBD1
v_gene: TRBV29-1
abundance: NA
CDR3nt: TGCAGCGTTGGAATGGACAGGAGTTTCTCCTACGAGCAGTACTTC
CDR3aa: CSVGMDRSFSYEQYF

j_gene: TRBJ2-7
d_gene: NA
v_gene: TRBV20-1
abundance: few
CDR3nt: TGCAGTGCTACCGGGGTTCCCTACGAGCAGTACTTC
CDR3aa: CSATGVPYEQYF

j_gene: TRBJ1-1
d_gene: TRBD1
v_gene: TRBV6-5
abundance: NA
CDR3nt: TGTGCCAGCAGTTACCCCGGGACAGGGGGCCACACTGAAGCTTTCTTT
CDR3aa: CASSYPGTGGHTEAFF

j_gene: TRBJ2-1
d_gene: TRBD2
v_gene: TRBV6-5
abundance: few
CDR3nt: TGTGCCAGCGGGACTAGATCCGATGAGCAGTTCTTC
CDR3aa: CASGTRSDEQFF

j_gene: TRBJ2-5
d_gene: NA
v_gene: TRBV12-3/TRBV12-4
abundance: many
CDR3nt: TGTGCCAGCAGTTTGGGGGAAACCTCGTACTTC
CDR3aa: CASSLGETSYF

j_gene: TRBJ2-2
d_gene: NA
v_gene: TRBV5-1
abundance: many
CDR3nt: TGCGCCAGCAGCTTGGACGGAAACGGGGTCGGGGAGCTGTTTTTT
CDR3aa: CASSLDGNGVGELFF

j_gene: TRBJ2-7
d_gene: NA
v_gene: TRBV28
abundance: NA
CDR3nt: TGTGCCAGCAACGCAGGTTCCTACGAGCAGTACTTC
CDR3aa: CASNAGSYEQYF

j_gene: TRBJ2-1
d_gene: NA
v_gene: TRBV29-1
abundance: many
CDR3nt: TGCAGCGTTGCCCATTTAAATTTTCAGCAGTTCTTC
CDR3aa: CSVAHLNFQQFF

j_gene: TRBJ2-7
d_gene: NA
v_gene: TRBV20-1
abundance: few
CDR3nt: TGCAGTGCTAGTTCGATCGGGCCCTCGGGCTCCTACGAGCAGTACTTC
CDR3aa: CSASSIGPSGSYEQYF

j_gene: TRBJ2-5
d_gene: NA
v_gene: TRBV28
abundance: many
CDR3nt: TGTGCCAGCAGTTGCGGGACACACCAAGAGACCCAGTACTTC
CDR3aa: CASSCGTHQETQYF

j_gene: TRBJ1-5
d_gene: NA
v_gene: TRBV12-3/TRBV12-4
abundance: few
CDR3nt: TGTGCCAGCAGTTTAGGGTCGGGTCAGCCCCAGCATTTT
CDR3aa: CASSLGSGQPQHF

j_gene: TRBJ1-2
d_gene: NA
v_gene: TRBV4-1
abundance: NA
CDR3nt: TGCGCCAGCAGCCAAGATTTTAGGGCAGGGGACGGCTACACCTTC
CDR3aa: CASSQDFRAGDGYTF

j_gene: TRBJ1-1
d_gene: NA
v_gene: TRBV18
abundance: many
CDR3nt: TGTGCCAGCTCACCTCAGGACAGTTACACTGAAGCTTTCTTT
CDR3aa: CASSPQDSYTEAFF

j_gene: TRBJ2-3
d_gene: NA
v_gene: TRBV7-2
abundance: many
CDR3nt: TGTGCCAGCAGCTTGTCGGTGGGGGGCGATACGCAGTATTTT
CDR3aa: CASSLSVGGDTQYF

j_gene: TRBJ1-4
d_gene: TRBD1
v_gene: TRBV5-5
abundance: few
CDR3nt: TGTGCCAGCAGCTGGCGGACAGGTTGGAGTGAAAAACTGTTTTTT
CDR3aa: CASSWRTGWSEKLFF

j_gene: TRBJ2-2
d_gene: NA
v_gene: TRBV7-9
abundance: NA
CDR3nt: TGTGCCAGCAGCTTGACATCCTGGGGGGTAGACACCGGGGAGCTGTTTTTT
CDR3aa: CASSLTSWGVDTGELFF

j_gene: TRBJ2-1
d_gene: NA
v_gene: TRBV27
abundance: many
CDR3nt: TGTGCCAGCAGTTTGGCTCGGGACTCCCTATCCTACAATGAGCAGTTCTTC
CDR3aa: CASSLARDSLSYNEQFF

j_gene: TRBJ2-5
d_gene: TRBD2
v_gene: TRBV7-8
abundance: few
CDR3nt: TGTGCCAGCACCTGGGGGACTAGCGGGAGAGAGACCCAGTACTTC
CDR3aa: CASTWGTSGRETQYF

j_gene: TRBJ2-3
d_gene: TRBD2
v_gene: TRBV3-1
abundance: many
CDR3nt: TGTGCCAGCAGCCAATACCCCGGGACTAGCGGAGATACGCAGTATTTT
CDR3aa: CASSQYPGTSGDTQYF

j_gene: TRBJ1-1
d_gene: NA
v_gene: TRBV4-1
abundance: many
CDR3nt: TGCGCCAGCAGCCAAAGTTCTGCAGGCCTCAGGGATGCTTTCTTT
CDR3aa: CASSQSSAGLRDAFF

j_gene: TRBJ2-1
d_gene: NA
v_gene: TRBV5-1
abundance: many
CDR3nt: TGCGCCAGCAGCTTGGTTGGCAGGGGTAATGATGAGCAGTTCTTC
CDR3aa: CASSLVGRGNDEQFF

j_gene: TRBJ2-2
d_gene: NA
v_gene: TRBV20-1
abundance: many
CDR3nt: TGCAGTGCTGAAGAGGGGACGCACCAGGCCGGGGAGCTGTTTTTT
CDR3aa: CSAEEGTHQAGELFF

j_gene: TRBJ2-1
d_gene: TRBD2
v_gene: TRBV5-1
abundance: NA
CDR3nt: TGCGCCAGCAGCCTGGGGACTAGCGGGGTTCACAATGAGCAGTTCTTC
CDR3aa: CASSLGTSGVHNEQFF